The 28 T cell receptor beta chains below come from one sample, sequenced in a study of cytomegalovirus exposure and HLA in healthy donors. PCR amplification relied on 60 Vbeta primers (plus 13 Jbeta primers). Generated by immunoSEQ multiplex PCR, the TCRdb table keeps only in-frame clones and is missing some. The data hold around 160,000 clones, with approximately 71% observed a single time. Sequencing was carried out using PBMCs. These receptors originate from a woman aged 40-49 years in good health and CMV-seropositive.

The rearrangement uses TRBV7-8 and TRBJ1-5; tentatively, D is TRBD1 (6 bases). The germline CDR1 and CDR2 sequences are SGHVS and FQNEAQ. The CDR3 extends over 14 amino acids. Trimming stripped 0 bases from V and 7 bases from J, with 10 bases between. Here the CDR3 reads CASSLAGGAQPQHF. The CDR3 DNA reads TGTGCCAGCAGCTTAGCGGGGGGGGCACAGCCCCAGCATTTT.

This clone was seen only once. The J gene is TRBJ1-3, the V gene TRBV28; weak D call: TRBD1 (6 bases). CDR1 MDHEN and CDR2 SYDVKM come from the germline V gene. V lost 5 bases and J 13 bases, leaving 18 bases between the germline ends. The CDR3 length is 13 residues. In nucleotides, the CDR3 is TGTGCCAGCAGTCACATACAGGGTTTCGCTATATATTTT. Protein sequence: CASSHIQGFAIYF.

The chain joins TRBV5-4 to TRBJ2-2, with TRBD2 matching over 9 bases. V shed 5 bases and J 4 bases; nucleotides not matched to a gene: 12. This CDR3 has 17 residues. Per the germline V gene, CDR1 is SGHNT and CDR2 is YYREEE (reference sequence). CDR3 in DNA: TGTGCCAGCAGTCACCCCATAGCGGGAGTTGGCACCGGGGAGCTGTTTTTT. Translation gives CASSHPIAGVGTGELFF.

The rearrangement joins TRBV7-3 to TRBJ1-4; unclear D gene. Germline V gene data show CDR1 as SGHTA and CDR2 as FQGTGA. This CDR3 region has 15 residues. The V gene lost 1 base and the J gene lost 7 bases, with 13 bases spanning the gap. In DNA, the CDR3 is TGTGCCAGCAGCTTAAACGCTGGTGGAGGTGAAAAACTGTTTTTT. It specifies CASSLNAGGGEKLFF. Based on the CDR3 plus reference TRBV7-3 and TRBJ1-4, the full variable domain is GAGVSQTPSNKVTEKGKYVELRCDPISGHTALYWYRQSLGQGPEFLIYFQGTGAADDSGLPNDRFFAVRPEGSVSTLKIQRTERGDSAVYLCASSLNAGGGEKLFFGSGTQLSVL.

The V call is TRBV18, the J call TRBJ2-7; 7 bases are shared with TRBD2. CDR3 size: 15 residues. The V gene's germline CDR1 is KGHSH and CDR2 LQKENI. The ends lost 3 bases at V and 2 bases at J; junction bases unmatched: 7. The CDR3 loop reads CASSPGGSNTYEQYF. CDR3 in DNA: TGTGCCAGCTCACCCGGGGGGTCCAATACCTACGAGCAGTACTTC.

The chain has TRBV28 and TRBJ1-3, with D uncertain. V lost 5 bases and J 0 bases, leaving 11 bases between the germline ends. Germline assignment: CDR1 MDHEN and CDR2 SYDVKM. The CDR3 loop spans 15 amino acids. The CDR3 sequence is CASSLQLASGNTIYF. Here the CDR3 DNA reads TGTGCCAGCAGTCTCCAGCTAGCCTCTGGAAACACCATATATTTT.

The chain employs TRBV5-1 and TRBJ2-7; 9 nucleotides line up with TRBD2. J lost 7 bases, V lost 0 bases, and 8 bases had no gene match. The CDR3 spans 15 residues. Germline values: CDR1 SGHRS, CDR2 YFSETQ. The CDR3 region has the DNA TGCGCCAGCAGCTTGGCCAGCGGGGGGCCCCTGGAGCAGTACTTC. It translates to CASSLASGGPLEQYF.

This clone occurred a few times. The chain couples TRBV4-2 to TRBJ2-3; maybe TRBD1 (5 bases). V lost 4 bases to trimming and J lost 2 bases, with 19 bases between them. The CDR3 runs 17 residues. Per the germline V gene, CDR1 is LGHNA and CDR2 is YNFKEQ. The CDR3: CASSPDVQGSFTDTQYF. In DNA, the CDR3 is TGTGCCAGCAGCCCCGATGTGCAGGGAAGTTTCACAGATACGCAGTATTTT.

The chain links TRBV28 to TRBJ1-2; 7 bases agree with TRBD1. Germline V CDR1 and CDR2: MDHEN, SYDVKM. This CDR3 is 15 amino acids long. Losses at the gene ends were 10 bases for V and 5 bases for J; bases not matched to a gene: 16. This CDR3 reads CATAGQLSSGYGYTF. The CDR3 DNA reads TGTGCCACCGCGGGACAGCTAAGCTCGGGGTATGGCTACACCTTC.

The chain employs TRBV18 and TRBJ2-7; TRBD2 aligns across 8 bases. With V trimmed by 3 bases and J by 4 bases, 11 bases remained unmatched. The CDR3 totals 16 residues. Per germline, CDR1 KGHSH and CDR2 LQKENI. The CDR3 sequence is CASSPPGLVTAYEQYF. Here the CDR3 DNA reads TGTGCCAGCTCACCGCCGGGACTAGTCACCGCGTACGAGCAGTACTTC.

The V and J genes are TRBV7-3 and TRBJ2-5, with 8 positions matching TRBD1. The V and J ends lost 5 bases and 4 bases, in that order; junction bases with no gene match: 9. Germline loops: CDR1 SGHTA, CDR2 FQGTGA. The CDR3 extends over 15 amino acids. The CDR3 DNA reads TGTGCCAGCAGCGTGACAGGGGCCGGGTCAGAGACCCAGTACTTC. Translating it yields CASSVTGAGSETQYF.

This chain links TRBV30 with TRBJ2-7; D perhaps matches TRBD2 (6 bases). Trimming pared 6 bases from V and 3 bases from J, leaving 6 bases between. The CDR3 sequence is 10 residues long. Per germline, CDR1 GTSNPN and CDR2 SVGIG (reference sequence). The DNA of the CDR3 is TGTGCCTGCGGGAGCTACGAGCAGTACTTC. It codes for CACGSYEQYF.

This chain links TRBV4-1 with TRBJ2-7, with 11 bases fitting TRBD2. After removal of 4 bases from V and 2 bases from J, the junction contained 4 bases not matched to a gene. Germline V lookup: CDR1 MGHRA, CDR2 YSYEKL. The CDR3 length is 15 residues. The CDR3 here is CASSPLAGGAYEQYF. The CDR3 nucleotides read TGCGCCAGCAGCCCCCTAGCGGGGGGAGCCTACGAGCAGTACTTC.

The chain links TRBV11-2 to TRBJ1-1; D is uncertain. This CDR3 spans 12 amino acids. Germline V lookup: CDR1 SGHAT, CDR2 FQNNGV. Trimming removed 2 bases at V and 11 bases at J, with 12 bases between. CDR3 sequence: CASSLNSPAAFF. The CDR3 DNA reads as TGTGCCAGCAGCTTAAACTCGCCTGCGGCTTTCTTT.

V and J are TRBV19 and TRBJ2-3, with a tentative D call TRBD2 (6 bases). From germline, CDR1 is LNHDA and CDR2 SQIVND (reference sequence). The V gene lost 3 bases and the J gene lost 6 bases, with 19 bases spanning the gap. There are 16 residues in the CDR3. In nucleotides, the CDR3 is TGTGCCAGTAGTATCGGTCGCTCGAGCGGAGGGGATACGCAGTATTTT. Encoded protein: CASSIGRSSGGDTQYF.

This clone was detected only once. The chain combines TRBV28 with TRBJ2-1; weak D call: TRBD2 (6 bases). The germline gives CDR1 MDHEN, CDR2 SYDVKM. The V gene lost 5 bases and the J gene lost 7 bases, with 24 bases spanning the gap. This CDR3 has 17 residues. The CDR3 loop is CASSLPRDGGYTNEQFF. The CDR3 region has the DNA TGTGCCAGCAGTCTCCCCCGGGACGGAGGGTATACAAATGAGCAGTTCTTC.

The chain joins TRBV2 to TRBJ2-7, with TRBD2 matching over 10 bases. V trimming: 5 bases; J trimming: 6 bases; junction bases outside the gene matches: 7. CDR3 length: 14 amino acids. In germline, CDR1 is SNHLY, CDR2 FYNNEI. This chain's CDR3 is CASSSASGSGEQYF. Written as DNA, the CDR3 is TGTGCCAGCAGTTCGGCTAGCGGGAGTGGCGAGCAGTACTTC.

This clone showed up just a few times. V and J are TRBV7-3 and TRBJ2-7; TRBD2 agrees at 9 bases. The CDR3 runs 13 residues. CDR1 is SGHTA, CDR2 FQGTGA, per germline. Trimming took 5 bases from V and 6 from J; bases not matched to a gene: 5. The CDR3 sequence: CASSRGLAAEQYF. The CDR3 DNA follows: TGTGCCAGCAGCCGGGGACTAGCAGCCGAGCAGTACTTC.

The J gene is TRBJ1-1, the V gene TRBV28; D unclear. Germline V gene data show CDR1 as MDHEN and CDR2 as SYDVKM. The CDR3 extends over 16 amino acids. V lost 4 bases, J lost 2 bases, and 17 bases lay in between. The CDR3 reads CASSYAGRPANTEAFF. CDR3 DNA: TGTGCCAGCAGTTATGCGGGAAGGCCCGCTAACACTGAAGCTTTCTTT.

This sequence joins TRBV6-5 and TRBJ1-1; no firm D call. The CDR3 has 13 amino acids. V lost 4 bases to trimming and J lost 4 bases, with 10 bases between them. From germline, CDR1 is MNHEY and CDR2 SVGAGI. The CDR3, as DNA: TGTGCCAGCAGTTCCAACACGGGCACTGAAGCTTTCTTT. Its translation is CASSSNTGTEAFF.

This clone is a singleton in its sample. The chain has TRBV7-2 and TRBJ2-7; 14 nucleotides align to TRBD2. Looked up from germline, CDR1 is SGHTA and CDR2 is FQGNSA. With V trimmed by 3 bases and J by 1 base, 2 bases remained unmatched. CDR3 size: 16 residues. The CDR3 nucleotides are TGTGCCAGCAGCTTTGGACTAGCGGGAGGATCCTACGAGCAGTACTTC. Amino acids: CASSFGLAGGSYEQYF.

This chain links TRBV6-4 with TRBJ1-2, with D hard to call. This CDR3 has 13 amino acids. Trimming shortened V by 3 bases and J by 1 base, and 6 bases separated the two germline ends. Germline V CDR1 and CDR2: MRHNA, SNTAGT. CDR3 sequence reads: CASSEAHNYGYTF. The CDR3 nucleotides read TGTGCCAGCAGTGAGGCTCATAACTATGGCTACACCTTC.

The V call is TRBV5-1, the J call TRBJ2-2; D not resolved. This CDR3 spans 15 amino acids. Trimming cost V 0 bases and J 5 bases, with 11 bases left between them. From germline, CDR1 is SGHRS and CDR2 YFSETQ. The CDR3 DNA follows: TGCGCCAGCAGCTTGGAAAGCCCGTCGACCGGGGAGCTGTTTTTT. Amino acids: CASSLESPSTGELFF.

The J gene is TRBJ2-3, the V gene TRBV4-3; 11 bases line up with TRBD2. The junction had 13 bases not matched to a gene; V was cut back by 0 bases and J by 2 bases. This CDR3 is 20 amino acids long. CDR1 LGHNA and CDR2 YSLEER come from the germline V gene. The CDR3 DNA is TGCGCCAGCAGCCAAGATGGGGCTCGGGCTAGCGGGAGGTCCACAGATACGCAGTATTTT. Protein sequence: CASSQDGARASGRSTDTQYF.

This chain joins TRBV7-9 and TRBJ2-4, with 7 bases aligning to TRBD1. Germline lookup yields CDR1 SEHNR and CDR2 FQNEAQ (reference sequence). V was pared by 5 bases and J by 6 bases, with 16 bases of the junction left unmatched. This CDR3 is built from 17 residues. CDR3 nucleotides: TGTGCCAGCAGCAAAGCAAGACAGGGACGGGTCGGAAACATTCAGTACTTC. Translating gives CASSKARQGRVGNIQYF.

This clone was detected only a few times. The chain is built from TRBV7-2 and TRBJ2-3; D remains ambiguous. This CDR3 comprises 11 residues. V dropped 11 bases and J dropped 6 bases, with 12 bases sitting between them. CDR1 and CDR2 from the germline V gene are SGHTA and FQGNSA. The CDR3 region is CAPRFRDTQYF. CDR3 nucleotides: TGTGCCCCCCGGTTCCGGGATACGCAGTATTTT.

The chain employs TRBV7-9 and TRBJ1-6, with 7 bases that match TRBD1. The CDR3 loop spans 17 amino acids. Germline V gene data show CDR1 as SEHNR and CDR2 as FQNEAQ (reference sequence). V shed 5 bases, J shed 6 bases, and the junction held 13 bases outside the gene matches. Written as DNA, the CDR3 is TGTGCCAGCAGCCCCCCGACCCAGGGGGAGCCTAATTCACCCCTCCACTTT. This translates into CASSPPTQGEPNSPLHF.

A few counts support this clone. This chain joins TRBV30 and TRBJ2-2; the match to TRBD2 covers 7 bases. V trimming: 4 bases; J trimming: 5 bases; junction bases outside the gene matches: 7. Germline CDR1 reads GTSNPN; CDR2 reads SVGIG (reference sequence). The CDR3 length is 14 residues. The CDR3 region has the DNA TGTGCCTGGAACACGGGACTACGAACCGGGGAGCTGTTTTTT. Encoded protein: CAWNTGLRTGELFF.